The source of this T cell receptor beta chain is a study of blood T cell repertoires in COVID-19. Study as a whole: From the United States, Italy and Spain came samples of acute and convalescent COVID-19.

Participants spanned ages about 18 to 100 years and resided in roughly 22 US areas. Assignments of participants to cohorts depended upon their own reported clinical history. The CDR3 runs 15 residues. The germline V gene has CDR1 MNHEY and CDR2 SVGAGI. The trim removed 0 bases at V and 9 bases at J, leaving 6 bases unmatched. Authors' processing steps: Amplified reference gene primers provided the basis for estimating nucleated cell counts. Libraries were prepared by immunoSEQ multiplex PCR; TCRdb keeps only in-frame clonotypes and omits some of them. V and J calls and clone size are those listed in that table; D and trimming were worked out from the DNA. The repertoire holds some 130,000 clones, with just over 85% as singletons.

Sequenced material: PBMCs or T cells enriched from blood (not recorded which). The chain joins TRBV6-5 to TRBJ2-5, with 11 bases fitting TRBD1. The TCR was taken from a man between 45 and 60 years old who had recovered from COVID-19. This CDR3 reads CASSYSRGTGGAQYF. The DNA for the CDR3 is TGTGCCAGCAGTTACTCGAGAGGGACAGGGGGTGCCCAGTACTTC.